This T cell receptor beta chain is from a study of T cell changes during pregnancy in multiple sclerosis. This CDR3 is built from 15 residues. The J segment lost 0 bases and the V segment lost 11 bases, leaving 12 bases of the junction unmatched. Germline CDR1 is SGHNT and CDR2 is YENEEA. Repertoires were generated with immunoSEQ multiplex PCR, while TCRdb's copy carries only in-frame clones and drops some. The sample lists 60,000 to 75,000 clones, approximately 94% seen once, with 3% to 4% in the top ten. The receptor was derived from a female donor with multiple sclerosis, enrolled in a pregnancy study. The specimen comprised CD8+ T cells from peripheral blood mononuclear cells, sampled in the second trimester of pregnancy. The V and J genes are TRBV11-3 and TRBJ2-7; 8 nucleotides agree with TRBD2. CDR3 protein: CASSGESGSSYEQYF. The CDR3 DNA follows: TGTGCCTCAAGCGGCGAGAGCGGGAGCTCCTACGAGCAGTACTTC.